This record looks at one TCR beta chain sequence and its context. A few counts support this clone. Its antigen is currently not known. Per-nucleotide qualities are absent, and no much larger clonotype sits a single base away. This entry comes from a study of beta chain features in type 1 diabetes (dated by TCRdb to the late 2010s). Context from the whole study: No differences in mean age, gender distribution, total cell number or subset yield were found between patients and healthy donors. Naive and central memory subsets were obtained from all 30 or so donors, but regulatory and stem cell-like memory subsets were isolated from only 8 patients and 8 healthy donors. The study compared TCRB repertoires of sorted circulating CD4+ T cell subsets between recently diagnosed type 1 diabetes patients and matched healthy donors. A total of roughly 100 million sorted cells were examined across all samples, and RNA yield correlated strongly with the number of cells per subset.

The CDR3 covers 13 residues, taking in both the cysteine and the phenylalanine. Of the read, only the CDR3 DNA is kept; its 39 bases are in frame from base 1. V is pared back by 3 bases and J by 11 bases, with 14 bases lying between the germline termini. Per the germline V gene (reference sequence), MNHEY is the CDR1 and SMNVEV is the CDR2. The High Capacity cDNA Reverse Transcription Kit was used to reverse transcribe all of the isolated RNA, meaning that expressed TCRB transcripts were what got sequenced. Naive, central memory and regulatory T cell samples underwent deep immunoSEQ sequencing, averaging roughly 3.3 million total reads per sample. Sorted cells were lysed in RLT buffer, and RNA was extracted using DNase-treated RNeasy Micro or Mini kits according to cell number. To prevent cross-contamination, each cell subset was processed individually, whereas patient and healthy donor samples were processed jointly. Using the immunoSEQ multiplex PCR, TCRB sequences were amplified from cDNA into 87-bp fragments spanning the CDR3 region. Sequencing of the amplicons was performed on the Illumina HiSeq platform. As for how the authors treated the data: PCR bias was corrected computationally using synthetic template baselines, and reads within Hamming distance 2 were collapsed, with unmergeable singletons discarded. Reads were aligned to IMGT to assign V, D and J genes, CDR3 length, and insertions or deletions at six rearrangement sites. Within each subset, clonotype counts were normalized to sorted cell number, and only after that were true diversity and Gini coefficients computed with the tcR R package. The overlap coefficient, calculated on TCRB nucleotide sequences, was used to measure repertoire sharing. As a proxy for the pre-selection repertoire, out-of-frame TCRB sequences from naive cells were analyzed. The immuneACCESS repertoire file appears here via TCRdb, limited to in-frame rearrangements. These files lack a portion of the clones; in checked studies, under half of the deficit traces to unresolved V genes, and the cause of the others is not known. That table furnishes V, J and clone size, whereas the DNA furnished D and trimming. Recorded for this sample are about 360,000 clones; around 13% of them occurred a single time. Of the sample, 0.015% to 0.02% is held by the ten largest clones.

A single peripheral blood draw of about 120 mL on average was collected from each donor into heparinised tubes. A BD FACSAria II and a panel including CD45RO, CCR7, CD25, CD127, CD95 and CD27 were used to sort naive, central memory, regulatory and stem cell-like memory CD4+ T cells. All sorted populations exceeded 95% purity. Right away, PBMCs were isolated by Lymphoprep density gradient centrifugation and were stained directly, with no culture step. So that batch effects would be minimized, each experiment stained and sorted samples in pairs, pairing one healthy donor with one patient. Overall results and qualifications from the work: Only small numbers of individuals were included in the HLA sub-analyses, which left unresolved whether HLA type had any influence on TCRB rearrangement. Naive, central memory and regulatory TCRB repertoires appeared more similar among patients than among healthy donors. Because cDNA was sequenced instead of genomic DNA, activated cells with high expression could be over-represented, although the groups did not differ in activation or CD3 levels. In all four CD4+ subsets, TCRB CDR3 length was moderately but significantly shorter in type 1 diabetes patients. At VDJ recombination sites, patients with type 1 diabetes made fewer insertions and deleted more nucleotides, a pattern implying thymic rearrangement abnormalities. PCR may preferentially amplify shorter templates, but because patient and control samples were amplified and corrected together, any resulting skew would affect both groups equally.

This chain joins TRBV27 to TRBJ1-5, with a weak D call of TRBD1 (5 bases match). Source material: naive CD4+ T cells from blood. Interpreted using the paper, the cell subset or site label stands for: true naive CD4+ T cells. The TCR comes from a man aged 18 to 29 in good health. This receptor has the CDR3 CASSFLNSGAQHF. The DNA is as follows: TGTGCCAGCAGTTTCCTAAACTCGGGGGCCCAGCATTTT.